Detailed here is one TCR beta chain. Its specific antigen is unknown. One base away there is no much larger clone; base qualities are not given. At diagnosis, peripheral blood, uninvolved tumor-adjacent lung and tumor were collected and were preserved as a mix of fresh-frozen and FFPE material. For TCR repertoire profiling, blood samples were analyzed in the form of peripheral blood mononuclear cells. TCR beta CDR3 regions were sequenced from DNA using the immunoSEQ Assay. From the authors' description of their analysis: T cell density was computed as TCR beta template counts normalized to usable DNA estimated by amplifying housekeeping genes. Using the preseqR package, richness was estimated by extrapolating to 120,000 templates for tissue samples and 400,000 templates for PBMC samples. Clonality was calculated as one minus Pielou's evenness. Tissue-enriched TCRs were identified by differential abundance testing using productive amino-acid clonotypes, minimum total count 5 and alpha 0.1. The Jaccard Index and the Morisita Overlap Index were used to measure repertoire overlap between compartments. GLIPH clustered TCR beta CDR3s with public tetramer-defined viral CDR3s; viral motifs required at least three viral sequences plus V-gene enrichment. What TCRdb holds here is the immuneACCESS table cut down to in-frame rearrangements. Part of the clones is not present; checked against another copy, under half of the missing clones reflect an unresolved V gene, and the others are unexplained. The V and J calls and the clone size are those of that table, but D and trimming were determined from the DNA. The sample table holds about 72,000 clones, of which almost 85% were seen once. The ten largest clones take up about 13% of the sample.

The entry originates in a study of T cells in localized non-small cell lung cancer (dated by TCRdb to 2018 to 2021). Background for the entire study: T cell repertoires of some 240 early-stage NSCLC patients were analyzed, with tumors being compared against uninvolved tumor-adjacent lungs. The cohort was made up of roughly 250 treatment-naive NSCLC patients whose localized lung tumors had been resected. NSCLC patients had a mean age of approximately 70 years, and around 140 were male and 107 female. Points the paper makes about the study in general: A median of 57 of the top 100 tumor clones turned up in the paired uninvolved adjacent lung, and under 30 of those clones also ranked among the top 100 of that same adjacent lung. Multi-region tumor sequencing was not performed, so intratumor heterogeneity could not be excluded. Uninvolved tumor-adjacent lung showed the highest T cell clonality, higher than tumor, which suggests more focused antigenic responses in the uninvolved tumor-adjacent lung. Because of the exploratory design, TCR variables were selected using unadjusted p-values without false-discovery rate correction. Longer overall survival was associated with higher blood T cell density, whereas shorter survival was associated with higher adjacent-lung clonality.

The CDR3 sequence holds 15 residues, the cysteine and phenylalanine included. Left in the record is the CDR3 DNA by itself, 45 bases read in frame from the first base. CDR1 and CDR2, per the germline V gene (reference sequence), are MNHEY and SMNVEV. V and J lose 0 bases and 7 bases, and a span of 16 bases separates them. The clonotype was recovered from a female donor older than 55 with stage I lung adenocarcinoma. The chain uses TRBV27 and TRBJ2-7; the D gene is not confidently resolved. The source material was peripheral blood, sampled before any cancer treatment. The CDR3 corresponds to CASSLSLGAWREQYF. The nucleotides are TGTGCCAGCAGTTTATCTCTAGGAGCCTGGCGAGAGCAGTACTTC.